Below are 30 T cell receptor beta chains sequenced from a single sample in a study of cytomegalovirus exposure and HLA in healthy donors. PCR used 60 Vbeta primers and 13 Jbeta primers. Sequencing was performed with immunoSEQ multiplex PCR; in TCRdb, only in-frame clones are kept and a portion is missing. The table has 85,000 to 120,000 clones, roughly 60% seen once. The sample consisted of PBMCs. These receptors all come from a human donor in good health.

The chain couples TRBV28 to TRBJ2-3, with D possibly being TRBD2 (5 bases). The length of the CDR3 is 14 residues. Trimming stripped 4 bases from V and 2 bases from J, with 10 bases between. Germline assignment: CDR1 MDHEN and CDR2 SYDVKM. CDR3 sequence (DNA): TGTGCCAGCAGTTCGGGATGGAACACAGATACGCAGTATTTT. It encodes CASSSGWNTDTQYF.

This clone was counted a single time. This chain links TRBV28 with TRBJ2-1; D might be TRBD2 (5 bases). V lost 3 bases, J lost 6 bases, and 15 bases lay in between. Germline CDR1 reads MDHEN; CDR2 reads SYDVKM. The CDR3 loop spans 15 amino acids. The CDR3 DNA is TGTGCCAGCAGTTTCGAGACTACGCTAGTCAATGAGCAGTTCTTC. Amino acid sequence: CASSFETTLVNEQFF.

The chain uses TRBV10-3 and TRBJ2-7; 9 nucleotides align to TRBD2. CDR1 ENHRY and CDR2 SYGVKD come from the germline V gene. The CDR3 extends over 14 amino acids. V trimming: 10 bases; J trimming: 2 bases; junction bases outside the gene matches: 9. This CDR3 reads CATQQVAGAYEQYF. CDR3 in DNA: TGTGCCACCCAGCAGGTAGCGGGGGCCTACGAGCAGTACTTC.

This sequence joins TRBV20-1 and TRBJ2-7, with D unclear. V lost 0 bases and J 7 bases, leaving 7 bases between the germline ends. Germline V CDR1 and CDR2: DFQATT, SNEGSKA (reference sequence). This CDR3 is built from 11 residues. CDR3 DNA sequence: TGCAGTGCTAGAGATCCCCCGGAGCAGTACTTC. It is translated as CSARDPPEQYF.

This clone showed up just a few times. V gene TRBV11-2 combines with J gene TRBJ2-7, with D possibly being TRBD1 (5 bases). Deletions cut 3 bases from V and 5 bases from J, with 17 bases between. Germline CDR1 SGHAT, CDR2 FQNNGV. The CDR3 runs to 15 residues. The CDR3 loop reads CASSLLAQGIHEQYF. The CDR3 nucleotides read TGTGCCAGCAGCTTGTTAGCTCAGGGCATACACGAGCAGTACTTC.

This clone has a handful of counts. This chain connects TRBV5-4 to TRBJ2-6; no reliable D call. Trimming left V 2 bases short and J 0 bases short, with 9 bases between. Per germline, CDR1 SGHNT and CDR2 YYREEE (reference sequence). The CDR3 extends over 16 amino acids. The CDR3 spells CASSFDTTSGANVLTF. CDR3 DNA sequence: TGTGCCAGCAGCTTTGACACCACCTCTGGGGCCAACGTCCTGACTTTC.

The gene calls are TRBV2 and TRBJ2-5; D perhaps matches TRBD2 (5 bases). Trimming took 7 bases from V and 2 from J, leaving 8 bases between them. The CDR3 loop spans 12 amino acids. CDR1 and CDR2 from the germline V gene are SNHLY and FYNNEI. This CDR3 reads CASTSGQETQYF. For the CDR3, the DNA is TGTGCCAGCACAAGCGGTCAAGAGACCCAGTACTTC.

The CDR3 DNA sequence: TGTGCCAGCAGTTACGTTGGCGGGTTCTCCTACAATGAGCAGTTCTTC. Translated: CASSYVGGFSYNEQFF. The J gene is TRBJ2-1, the V gene TRBV6-5, with a tentative D call TRBD2 (5 bases). The CDR3 contains 16 residues. From germline, CDR1 is MNHEY and CDR2 SVGAGI. Trimming stripped 2 bases from V and 0 bases from J, with 11 bases between.

The rearrangement links TRBV4-1 to TRBJ2-1; the match to TRBD2 covers 13 bases. The CDR3 loop spans 16 amino acids. V lost 5 bases and J lost 8; bases outside the gene matches: 9. Germline CDR1 reads MGHRA; CDR2 reads YSYEKL. The CDR3 here is CASSVGLAGVGDEQFF. The CDR3 bases are TGCGCCAGCAGCGTCGGACTAGCGGGAGTTGGCGATGAGCAGTTCTTC.

This chain joins TRBV5-6 and TRBJ2-2; 12 bases agree with TRBD2. Germline V lookup: CDR1 SGHDT, CDR2 YYEEEE. V was clipped by 0 bases and J by 3 bases; unmatched bases: 6. The CDR3 contains 18 residues. CDR3 sequence reads: CASSLGLAGDGDTGELFF. The CDR3 coding sequence is TGTGCCAGCAGCTTGGGACTAGCGGGAGACGGGGACACCGGGGAGCTGTTTTTT.

The J gene is TRBJ2-1, the V gene TRBV5-4; D uncertain. The V gene lost 2 bases and the J gene lost 4 bases, with 13 bases spanning the gap. Germline V gene data show CDR1 as SGHNT and CDR2 as YYREEE (reference sequence). This CDR3 contains 15 residues. The CDR3 spells CASSLGGSKYNEQFF. The CDR3 bases are TGTGCCAGCAGCTTAGGCGGCAGCAAATACAATGAGCAGTTCTTC.

The genes are TRBV2 and TRBJ2-1; 8 bases line up with TRBD2. Germline CDR1 and CDR2: SNHLY and FYNNEI. The CDR3 is 15 amino acids. Trimming at V came to 1 base and at J to 6 bases, leaving 5 bases not matched to a gene. The CDR3 loop is CASSEGLAGPNEQFF. In DNA, the CDR3 is TGTGCCAGCAGTGAAGGGCTAGCGGGTCCCAATGAGCAGTTCTTC.

This clone occurred a few times. The gene calls are TRBV4-1 and TRBJ1-5; no definite D call. V was clipped by 0 bases and J by 0 bases, with 12 bases between them. CDR1 is MGHRA and CDR2 is YSYEKL in the germline V gene. This CDR3 comprises 17 residues. CDR3 nucleotides: TGCGCCAGCAGCCAAGATTTGGCAGATTATAGCAATCAGCCCCAGCATTTT. This encodes CASSQDLADYSNQPQHF.

The V call is TRBV7-8, the J call TRBJ2-7; no clear D gene. V was clipped by 4 bases and J by 2 bases, with 21 bases between them. The CDR3 is 17 amino acids. Germline loops: CDR1 SGHVS, CDR2 FQNEAQ. The CDR3, as DNA: TGTGCCAGCAGCTCCCAAGCGCTACCGGTCTTTACCTACGAGCAGTACTTC. This codes for CASSSQALPVFTYEQYF.

The V and J genes are TRBV5-8 and TRBJ1-2, with D perhaps matching TRBD1 (6 bases). This CDR3 is 13 amino acids long. Per the germline V gene, CDR1 is SGHTS and CDR2 is YDEGEE. V was cut by 4 bases and J by 7 bases, with 14 bases left in between. CDR3 coding DNA: TGTGCCAGCAGCCCGGATGACAGGCCTGGCTACACCTTC. This codes for CASSPDDRPGYTF.

CDR3 loop: CASTRYPGPQHF. CDR3 DNA sequence: TGTGCCAGCACCAGGTATCCCGGGCCCCAGCATTTT. This chain joins TRBV28 and TRBJ1-5; D unclear. Between the trimmed V and J ends, which lost 7 bases and 9 bases, there was a span of 13 bases. Germline-derived CDR1 and CDR2 are MDHEN and SYDVKM. CDR3 size: 12 residues.

The chain joins TRBV11-3 to TRBJ2-1, with a weak D call TRBD1 (6 bases). CDR3 length: 20 residues. The germline V and J ends were trimmed by 5 bases and 4 bases, with 30 bases remaining between them. Per germline, CDR1 SGHNT and CDR2 YENEEA. DNA of the CDR3: TGTGCCAGCAGCCCCCGGGACAACACAACTCCAAAAGGGGGTTACAATGAGCAGTTCTTC. Protein: CASSPRDNTTPKGGYNEQFF.

The chain has TRBV15 and TRBJ1-3; 7 bases are a match to TRBD1. J was trimmed by 0 bases and V by 1 base; bases with no gene match: 9. Germline-derived CDR1 and CDR2 are LNHNV and YYDKDF (reference sequence). The CDR3 sequence is 18 residues long. The CDR3 here is CATSRGGMGDSSGNTIYF. As DNA, the CDR3 is TGTGCCACCAGCAGAGGGGGTATGGGGGACAGCTCTGGAAACACCATATATTTT. Using reference TRBV15 and TRBJ1-3 for the parts outside the CDR3, the full variable domain is DAMVIQNPRYQVTQFGKPVTLSCSQTLNHNVMYWYQQKSSQAPKLLFHYYDKDFNNEADTPDNFQSRRPNTSFCFLDIRSPGLGDTAMYLCATSRGGMGDSSGNTIYFGEGSWLTVV.

This clone was detected only a few times. The rearrangement links TRBV28 to TRBJ1-2, with 11 bases that match TRBD1. The CDR3 is 15 residues long. CDR1 and CDR2 (germline): MDHEN, SYDVKM. V shed 2 bases, J shed 8 bases, and the junction held 7 bases outside the gene matches. Here the CDR3 reads CASSLLWTGGFGYTF. CDR3 nucleotides: TGTGCCAGCAGTTTACTCTGGACAGGGGGCTTCGGCTACACCTTC.

This clone was observed a few times. V and J are TRBV9 and TRBJ2-1, with 8 bases aligning to TRBD2. Germline V CDR1 and CDR2: SGDLS, YYNGEE. The J segment lost 4 bases and the V segment lost 4 bases, leaving 7 bases of the junction unmatched. The CDR3 spans 15 residues. Written as DNA, the CDR3 is TGTGCCAGCAGCTTGAGCGGGAGTCCTTACAATGAGCAGTTCTTC. Protein sequence: CASSLSGSPYNEQFF.

The chain recombines TRBV5-1 with TRBJ2-2, with 11 bases identical to TRBD2. Germline lookup yields CDR1 SGHRS and CDR2 YFSETQ. The CDR3 contains 18 residues. J gave up 8 bases and V 4 bases, and 16 bases lay outside the gene matches. CDR3 nucleotide sequence: TGCGCCAGCAGCCCAGGCGGGGGCTCTAGCGGGAGGTCTGGGGAGCTGTTTTTT. It codes for CASSPGGGSSGRSGELFF.

This clone was counted a few times. The V and J genes are TRBV4-1 and TRBJ2-2, with 8 bases that match TRBD1. Per the germline V gene, CDR1 is MGHRA and CDR2 is YSYEKL. This CDR3 comprises 15 residues. Trimming cost V 1 base and J 7 bases; bases outside gene matches: 5. The CDR3 region has the DNA TGCGCCAGCAGCCAAGCAGGGGGCTACGGCGGGGAGCTGTTTTTT. It translates to CASSQAGGYGGELFF.

The rearrangement uses TRBV18 and TRBJ2-7; the D is unclear. This CDR3 has 15 amino acids. In germline, CDR1 is KGHSH, CDR2 LQKENI. V was clipped by 2 bases and J by 2 bases, with 13 bases between them. CDR3 region: CASSPGHLETYEQYF. The CDR3 DNA is TGTGCCAGCTCACCAGGCCATTTGGAGACCTACGAGCAGTACTTC.

The chain joins TRBV19 to TRBJ2-7; 8 positions agree with TRBD2. The V and J ends lost 5 bases and 4 bases, in that order; junction bases with no gene match: 4. This CDR3 has 13 residues. Germline V CDR1 and CDR2: LNHDA, SQIVND (reference sequence). The CDR3 DNA reads TGTGCCAGTAGTTTCGGACTAGCTTACGAGCAGTACTTC. It is translated as CASSFGLAYEQYF.

The chain links TRBV5-5 to TRBJ2-1; 8 nucleotides agree with TRBD2. After removal of 2 bases from V and 9 bases from J, the junction contained 13 bases not matched to a gene. CDR1 SGHKS and CDR2 YYEKEE come from the germline V gene (reference sequence). The CDR3 runs to 16 residues. CDR3 nucleotides: TGTGCCAGCAGCTTTATAACGGGACTAGTATTAGGTGAGCAGTTCTTC. This sequence encodes CASSFITGLVLGEQFF.

The CDR3 spells CASSFGTGNEKLFF. The DNA for the CDR3 is TGTGCCAGCAGCTTTGGGACAGGGAATGAAAAACTGTTTTTT. V and J are TRBV11-2 and TRBJ1-4, with 9 bases aligning to TRBD1. The CDR3 has 14 residues. V was clipped by 3 bases and J by 5 bases; unmatched bases: 1. Germline V gene data show CDR1 as SGHAT and CDR2 as FQNNGV.

This clone was detected only a few times. The rearrangement joins TRBV15 to TRBJ1-5; D ambiguous. The V end lost 3 bases, the J end lost 2 bases, and 8 bases lay between the germline ends. Germline V CDR1 and CDR2: LNHNV, YYDKDF (reference sequence). This CDR3 contains 14 residues. The CDR3: CATSRTRGNQPQHF. Here the CDR3 DNA reads TGTGCCACCAGCAGGACTAGGGGCAATCAGCCCCAGCATTTT.

On this clone itself: Other DNA sequences from this sample encode an identical CDR3 as well. This rearrangement joins TRBV27 to TRBJ2-7; D remains ambiguous. The V and J ends lost 4 bases and 6 bases respectively, with 7 bases between them. Germline CDR1 MNHEY, CDR2 SMNVEV (reference sequence). The CDR3 extends over 11 amino acids. The CDR3 protein is CASSSGGEQYF. CDR3 in DNA: TGTGCCAGCAGTTCGGGTGGCGAGCAGTACTTC.

The chain uses TRBV29-1 and TRBJ2-1, with D maybe TRBD2 (5 bases). The CDR3 spans 13 residues. The germline V and J ends were trimmed by 4 bases and 9 bases, with 16 bases remaining between them. Germline V gene data show CDR1 as SQVTM and CDR2 as ANQGSEA. The CDR3 here is CSVANGLSSEQFF. In nucleotides, the CDR3 is TGCAGCGTTGCAAATGGACTGTCCAGTGAGCAGTTCTTC.

The chain uses TRBV27 and TRBJ1-4, with a weak D call TRBD1 (6 bases). Trimming pared 5 bases from V and 7 bases from J, leaving 11 bases between. The germline gives CDR1 MNHEY, CDR2 SMNVEV (reference sequence). CDR3 length equals 13 residues. For the CDR3, the DNA is TGTGCCAGCAGTCGGGACATGTTTGAAAAACTGTTTTTT. Its protein product is CASSRDMFEKLFF. The complete variable domain, with remaining parts taken from reference TRBV27 and TRBJ1-4, reads EAQVTQNPRYLITVTGKKLTVTCSQNMNHEYMSWYRQDPGLGLRQIYYSMNVEVTDKGDVPEGYKVSRKEKRNFPLILESPSPNQTSLYFCASSRDMFEKLFFGSGTQLSVL.